The 31 T cell receptor beta chains below were found in one sample sequenced in a study of OX40 agonist ivuxolimab in advanced cancers. The method was immunoSEQ multiplex PCR; TCRdb's version includes in-frame clones alone and lacks a portion of them. The table has tens of thousands of clones, 85% to 95% seen once. The source material was CD4+ or CD8+ T cells sorted from blood, sampled in a trial of the OX40 agonist ivuxolimab. Receptor source: an adult with an advanced solid tumor such as melanoma, head and neck, liver or kidney cancer.

V and J are TRBV19 and TRBJ2-7; TRBD2 agrees at 10 bases. Germline values: CDR1 LNHDA, CDR2 SQIVND (reference sequence). The CDR3 extends over 15 amino acids. The V and J ends lost 4 bases and 4 bases, in that order; junction bases with no gene match: 7. CDR3 region: CASSSSAGGLYEQYF. The CDR3 DNA reads as TGTGCCAGTAGTAGTTCAGCGGGAGGGCTGTACGAGCAGTACTTC.

The chain links TRBV9 to TRBJ2-1; weak D call: TRBD2 (5 bases). Germline V gene data show CDR1 as SGDLS and CDR2 as YYNGEE. Trimming pared 4 bases from V and 6 bases from J, leaving 14 bases between. The CDR3 has 14 residues. CDR3 bases: TGTGCCAGCAGCCCCGACGGGGTGGGCAATGAGCAGTTCTTC. Protein sequence: CASSPDGVGNEQFF.

On this clone: Within the sample, other DNA sequences also encode this same CDR3. The J gene is TRBJ2-1, the V gene TRBV7-6; D remains ambiguous. V lost 1 base to trimming and J lost 4 bases, with 2 bases between them. The CDR3 totals 12 residues. Germline V gene lookup returns CDR1 SGHVS and CDR2 FNYEAQ. CDR3 coding DNA: TGTGCCAGCAGCTTAGGGTACAATGAGCAGTTCTTC. Its protein is CASSLGYNEQFF.

This clone was seen more than once but under ten times. Germline is not matched at one junction end, which may reflect a read error. This chain links TRBV2 with TRBJ2-7, with TRBD2 matching 8 bases. Germline V gene lookup returns CDR1 SNHLY and CDR2 FYNNEI. CDR3 length: 15 residues. CDR3 sequence: CASSARLAGSSEQYF. CDR3 nucleotides: TGTGCCAGCAGTGCCCGGTTAGCGGGATCCTCCGAGCAGTACTTC.

This clone was observed once. The same CDR3 can be traced to other DNA sequences in this sample. The J gene is TRBJ2-3, the V gene TRBV10-2; TRBD2 might be the D (6 bases). V was cut by 3 bases and J by 0 bases, with 7 bases left in between. The CDR3 runs 14 residues. The germline gives CDR1 WSHSY, CDR2 SAAADI. The CDR3 loop reads CASSDGGSTDTQYF. CDR3 bases: TGCGCCAGCAGTGATGGGGGGAGCACAGATACGCAGTATTTT.

The rearrangement joins TRBV7-9 to TRBJ2-1; 10 bases fit TRBD1. CDR3 length equals 14 residues. After removal of 8 bases from V and 12 bases from J, the junction contained 13 bases not matched to a gene. CDR1 and CDR2 (germline): SEHNR, FQNEAQ (reference sequence). The CDR3 here is CASSPGTGVHGQFF. For the CDR3, the DNA is TGTGCCAGCTCCCCCGGGACAGGGGTTCATGGGCAGTTCTTC.

The rearrangement links TRBV30 to TRBJ2-1, with D hard to call. V dropped 5 bases and J dropped 9 bases, with 20 bases sitting between them. Per the germline V gene, CDR1 is GTSNPN and CDR2 is SVGIG (reference sequence). There are 14 residues in the CDR3. CDR3 residues: CAWRTELTLLEQFF. The DNA of the CDR3 is TGTGCCTGGCGGACCGAGTTGACCCTCCTTGAGCAGTTCTTC.

This CDR3 reads CASSPLGPNYEQYF. The CDR3 DNA is TGTGCCAGCAGTCCCCTCGGCCCGAACTACGAGCAGTACTTC. The chain combines TRBV27 with TRBJ2-7; no clear D gene. The germline V gene encodes CDR1 MNHEY and CDR2 SMNVEV (reference sequence). V lost 5 bases and J lost 3, with 14 bases in between. The CDR3 consists of 14 residues.

The V call is TRBV5-8, the J call TRBJ2-5; a possible D gene is TRBD1 (6 bases). The germline V gene has CDR1 SGHTS and CDR2 YDEGEE. The CDR3 spans 14 residues. V lost 1 base to trimming and J lost 3 bases, with 10 bases between them. In DNA form, the CDR3 reads TGTGCCAGCAGCTTGATCAGGGGTGAAGAGACCCAGTACTTC. Residues: CASSLIRGEETQYF.

The chain has TRBV27 and TRBJ2-7; TRBD2 aligns across 9 bases. The CDR3 is 20 amino acids. With 3 bases clipped from V and 3 bases from J, the junction kept 21 bases outside the gene matches. Germline V gene data show CDR1 as MNHEY and CDR2 as SMNVEV (reference sequence). CDR3 amino acids: CASSLGGRARRGGGLYEQYF. CDR3 DNA sequence: TGTGCCAGCAGTTTGGGCGGGAGGGCCAGAAGGGGTGGGGGACTCTACGAGCAGTACTTC.

The chain is built from TRBV19 and TRBJ2-1, with 13 bases identical to TRBD2. Germline loops: CDR1 LNHDA, CDR2 SQIVND (reference sequence). Trimming took 5 bases from V and 3 from J; bases not matched to a gene: 4. This CDR3 contains 16 residues. Here the CDR3 reads CASSWTSGSNYNEQFF. CDR3 DNA sequence: TGTGCCAGTAGTTGGACTAGCGGGAGTAACTACAATGAGCAGTTCTTC.

The V gene is TRBV4-2, the J gene TRBJ1-1, with TRBD1 as a possible D gene (5 bases). This CDR3 region has 15 residues. The germline gives CDR1 LGHNA, CDR2 YNFKEQ. V gave up 4 bases and J gave up 2 bases, with 14 bases separating them. Here the CDR3 reads CASSPSGTGNTEAFF. In DNA, the CDR3 is TGTGCCAGCAGCCCCAGCGGGACGGGTAACACTGAAGCTTTCTTT.

V gene TRBV11-3 combines with J gene TRBJ2-7; 13 bases map to TRBD2. After removal of 5 bases from V and 2 bases from J, the junction contained 6 bases not matched to a gene. Germline loops: CDR1 SGHNT, CDR2 YENEEA. This CDR3 has 16 residues. The CDR3 region is CASSKRLAGGPYEQYF. The CDR3 DNA follows: TGTGCCAGCAGCAAAAGACTAGCGGGAGGTCCCTACGAGCAGTACTTC.

The chain uses TRBV19 and TRBJ2-7; 13 bases are a match to TRBD2. Trimming removed 1 base from V and 3 bases from J; junction bases left unmatched: 0. This CDR3 is built from 15 residues. Germline values: CDR1 LNHDA, CDR2 SQIVND (reference sequence). The CDR3 sequence: CASSIGTSGSYEQYF. The CDR3 nucleotides read TGTGCCAGTAGTATAGGGACTAGCGGGAGCTACGAGCAGTACTTC.

The chain carries TRBV6-1 and TRBJ2-7, with 13 bases matching TRBD2. The CDR3 contains 16 residues. Germline CDR1 and CDR2: MNHNS and SASEGT. The trim removed 5 bases at V and 5 bases at J, leaving 9 bases unmatched. The CDR3 nucleotides are TGTGCCAGCAGTAAAGGACTAGCGGGAGCAAGCCACGAGCAGTACTTC. This gives the protein CASSKGLAGASHEQYF.

The V call is TRBV19, the J call TRBJ2-7; 10 nucleotides line up with TRBD1. Germline assignment: CDR1 LNHDA and CDR2 SQIVND (reference sequence). This CDR3 comprises 15 residues. The V and J ends lost 6 bases and 3 bases, in that order; junction bases with no gene match: 8. CDR3 sequence reads: CASRPTGTGVYEQYF. As DNA, the CDR3 is TGTGCCAGTAGACCTACCGGGACAGGGGTCTACGAGCAGTACTTC. Full variable domain (rest looked up from reference TRBV19 and TRBJ2-7): DGGITQSPKYLFRKEGQNVTLSCEQNLNHDAMYWYRQDPGQGLRLIYYSQIVNDFQKGDIAEGYSVSREKKESFPLTVTSAQKNPTAFYLCASRPTGTGVYEQYFGPGTRLTVT.

This clone was seen once. The rearrangement links TRBV7-8 to TRBJ2-7, with D unresolved. The germline V gene has CDR1 SGHVS and CDR2 FQNEAQ. V lost 4 bases, J lost 4 bases, and 11 bases lay in between. The CDR3 is 13 amino acids. The CDR3 protein is CASSSTSFYEQYF. The CDR3 DNA reads as TGTGCCAGCAGCTCCACATCGTTTTACGAGCAGTACTTC.

The chain is built from TRBV5-6 and TRBJ1-2; D not resolved. Germline V gene data show CDR1 as SGHDT and CDR2 as YYEEEE. V lost 0 bases, J lost 6 bases, and 9 bases lay in between. The CDR3 runs 13 residues. The CDR3: CASSLATEDGYTF. The CDR3 DNA reads TGTGCCAGCAGCTTGGCGACGGAAGATGGCTACACCTTC.

The gene calls are TRBV5-4 and TRBJ2-7; TRBD1 agrees at 8 bases. After removal of 4 bases from V and 1 base from J, the junction contained 7 bases not matched to a gene. Germline CDR1 is SGHNT and CDR2 is YYREEE (reference sequence). The CDR3 extends over 15 amino acids. The CDR3 reads CASSLRQGISYEQYF. The CDR3 nucleotides read TGTGCCAGCAGCCTACGACAGGGGATTTCCTACGAGCAGTACTTC.

The V gene is TRBV7-9, the J gene TRBJ2-5; D is unresolved. The germline CDR1 and CDR2 sequences are SEHNR and FQNEAQ (reference sequence). The V end lost 2 bases, the J end lost 2 bases, and 9 bases lay between the germline ends. CDR3 length: 14 amino acids. The CDR3 DNA reads as TGTGCCAGCAGCTTACTTTCTAAACAAGAGACCCAGTACTTC. Amino acids: CASSLLSKQETQYF.

The chain links TRBV4-1 to TRBJ1-1; D unclear. V was trimmed by 3 bases and J by 8 bases, leaving 16 bases between them. CDR3 length: 14 residues. Germline-derived CDR1 and CDR2 are MGHRA and YSYEKL. DNA of the CDR3: TGCGCCAGCAGCCACCTGTCTCTGGGCGTGGAAGCTTTCTTT. As protein: CASSHLSLGVEAFF.

The sample holds a few counts of this clone. V and J are TRBV29-1 and TRBJ2-7, with D perhaps TRBD1 (8 bases). Trimming pared 6 bases from V and 0 bases from J, leaving 24 bases between. Germline V lookup: CDR1 SQVTM, CDR2 ANQGSEA. The CDR3 runs to 17 residues. CDR3 amino acids: CSVRERLQGGFSYEQYF. CDR3 bases: TGCAGCGTCAGGGAACGTTTACAGGGGGGGTTCTCCTACGAGCAGTACTTC.

This clone was counted once. The chain joins TRBV11-2 to TRBJ2-1; D not certain. Trimming cost V 2 bases and J 0 bases, with 17 bases left between them. The germline V gene encodes CDR1 SGHAT and CDR2 FQNNGV. This CDR3 has 18 amino acids. CDR3 coding DNA: TGTGCCAGCAGCTTACCATTAAACGCCATCAGCTCCTACAATGAGCAGTTCTTC. Translating gives CASSLPLNAISSYNEQFF.

The count of this clone is one. The chain combines TRBV25-1 with TRBJ1-5; D is unclear. V was trimmed by 2 bases and J by 5 bases, leaving 10 bases between them. In germline, CDR1 is MGHDK, CDR2 SYGVNS. The CDR3 extends over 14 amino acids. DNA for the CDR3: TGTGCCAGCAGTGAAGAAGGAGGATATCAGCCCCAGCATTTT. Translation: CASSEEGGYQPQHF.

V gene TRBV28 combines with J gene TRBJ2-7; D is ambiguous. The germline V gene has CDR1 MDHEN and CDR2 SYDVKM. V lost 5 bases to trimming and J lost 2 bases, with 19 bases between them. This CDR3 contains 16 residues. This CDR3 reads CASSGNTALFAYEQYF. CDR3 in DNA: TGTGCCAGCAGTGGGAACACAGCGCTTTTCGCCTACGAGCAGTACTTC.

The chain couples TRBV29-1 to TRBJ1-3, with D perhaps matching TRBD1 (6 bases). Deletions cut 5 bases from V and 3 bases from J, with 20 bases between. Germline V gene data show CDR1 as SQVTM and CDR2 as ANQGSEA. The length of the CDR3 is 16 residues. For the CDR3, the DNA is TGCAGCGTTCGCGTCCCACAGGGACATTTTGGAAACACCATATATTTT. It specifies CSVRVPQGHFGNTIYF.

The CDR3 loop is CASSLPGASEQFF. In nucleotides, the CDR3 is TGTGCCAGCAGCTTGCCGGGGGCAAGTGAGCAGTTCTTC. The J gene is TRBJ2-1, the V gene TRBV5-6; D might be TRBD1 or TRBD2, each matching 6 bases. Trimming shortened V by 1 base and J by 9 bases, and 11 bases separated the two germline ends. The CDR3 has 13 amino acids. Germline V gene data show CDR1 as SGHDT and CDR2 as YYEEEE.

The genes are TRBV10-1 and TRBJ2-7, with 8 bases fitting TRBD2. The CDR3 loop spans 17 amino acids. J gave up 3 bases and V 0 bases, and 10 bases lay outside the gene matches. Germline lookup yields CDR1 WNHNN and CDR2 SYGVQD (reference sequence). The CDR3 loop reads CASSESRRAGGFYEQYF. CDR3 nucleotide sequence: TGCGCCAGCAGTGAGTCCCGTCGGGCGGGAGGTTTCTACGAGCAGTACTTC.

The CDR3 DNA reads TGCGCCAGCAGCTTGGGGTCCACCTACGAGCAGTACTTC. The encoded protein is CASSLGSTYEQYF. The rearrangement uses TRBV5-1 and TRBJ2-7, with D uncertain. Germline assignment: CDR1 SGHRS and CDR2 YFSETQ. The V end was cut by 0 bases, the J end by 2 bases, with 6 bases between. CDR3 length: 13 residues.

This chain joins TRBV7-3 and TRBJ2-1; 10 positions match TRBD2. V dropped 5 bases and J dropped 3; count of bases not matched to a gene: 7. Germline values: CDR1 SGHTA, CDR2 FQGTGA. The CDR3 covers 16 residues. This chain's CDR3 is CASSRTSGNLYNEQFF. The CDR3 bases are TGTGCCAGCAGCCGGACTAGCGGAAACCTCTACAATGAGCAGTTCTTC.

The rearrangement joins TRBV4-2 to TRBJ2-7, with D uncertain. The CDR3 has 13 residues. Trimming cost V 0 bases and J 6 bases, with 9 bases left between them. Germline loops: CDR1 LGHNA, CDR2 YNFKEQ. CDR3 amino acids: CASSQDLVFEQYF. The CDR3 DNA follows: TGTGCCAGCAGCCAAGACCTAGTTTTCGAGCAGTACTTC.